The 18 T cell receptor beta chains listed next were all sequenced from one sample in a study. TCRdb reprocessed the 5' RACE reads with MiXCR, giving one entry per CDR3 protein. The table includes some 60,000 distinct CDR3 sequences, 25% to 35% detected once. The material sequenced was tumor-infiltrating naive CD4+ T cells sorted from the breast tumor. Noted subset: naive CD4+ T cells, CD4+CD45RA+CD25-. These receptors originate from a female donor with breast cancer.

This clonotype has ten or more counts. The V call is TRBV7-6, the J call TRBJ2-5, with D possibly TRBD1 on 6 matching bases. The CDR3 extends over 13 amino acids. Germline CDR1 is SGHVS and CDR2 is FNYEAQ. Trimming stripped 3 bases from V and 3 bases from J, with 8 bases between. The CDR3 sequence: CASSLGQKETQYF. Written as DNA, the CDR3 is TGTGCCAGCAGCTTGGGACAAAAAGAGACCCAGTACTTC.

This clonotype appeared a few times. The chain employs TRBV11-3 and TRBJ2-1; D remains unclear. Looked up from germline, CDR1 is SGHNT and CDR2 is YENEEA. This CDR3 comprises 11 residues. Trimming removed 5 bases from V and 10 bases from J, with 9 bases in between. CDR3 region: CASSGVREQFF. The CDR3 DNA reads TGTGCCAGCAGCGGAGTTCGGGAGCAGTTCTTC.

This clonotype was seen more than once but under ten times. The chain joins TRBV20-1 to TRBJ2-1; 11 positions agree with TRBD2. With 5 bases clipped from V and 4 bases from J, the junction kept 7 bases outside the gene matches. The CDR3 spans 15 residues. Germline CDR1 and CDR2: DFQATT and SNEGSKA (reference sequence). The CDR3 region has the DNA TGCAGTGCTCCTCGACTAGCGGGAACTTACAATGAGCAGTTCTTC. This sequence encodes CSAPRLAGTYNEQFF.

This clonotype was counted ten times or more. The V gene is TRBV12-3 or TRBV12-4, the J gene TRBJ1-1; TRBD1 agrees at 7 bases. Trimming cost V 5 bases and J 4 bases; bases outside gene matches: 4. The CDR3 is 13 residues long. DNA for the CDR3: TGTGCCAGCAGTCGGACAGGAACCACTGAAGCTTTCTTT. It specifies CASSRTGTTEAFF.

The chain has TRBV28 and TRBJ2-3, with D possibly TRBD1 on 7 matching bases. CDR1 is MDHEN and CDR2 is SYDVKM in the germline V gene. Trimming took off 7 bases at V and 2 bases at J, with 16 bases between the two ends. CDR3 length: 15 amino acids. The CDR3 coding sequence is TGTGCCAGCACCCAGGGGGGTCTTAACACAGATACGCAGTATTTT. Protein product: CASTQGGLNTDTQYF.

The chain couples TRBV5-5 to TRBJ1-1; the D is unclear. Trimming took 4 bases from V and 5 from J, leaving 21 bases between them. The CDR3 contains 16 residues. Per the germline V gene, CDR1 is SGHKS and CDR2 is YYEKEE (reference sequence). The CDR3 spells CASSQITGLAGTEAFF. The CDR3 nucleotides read TGTGCCAGCAGCCAAATTACCGGACTGGCAGGAACTGAAGCTTTCTTT.

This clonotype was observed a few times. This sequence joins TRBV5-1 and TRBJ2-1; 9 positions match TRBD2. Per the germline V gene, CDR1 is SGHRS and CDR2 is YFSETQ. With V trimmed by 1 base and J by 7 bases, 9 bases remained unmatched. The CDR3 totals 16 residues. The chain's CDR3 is CASSLPLGLAQNEQFF. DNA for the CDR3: TGCGCCAGCAGCTTGCCTTTGGGACTAGCTCAAAATGAGCAGTTCTTC.

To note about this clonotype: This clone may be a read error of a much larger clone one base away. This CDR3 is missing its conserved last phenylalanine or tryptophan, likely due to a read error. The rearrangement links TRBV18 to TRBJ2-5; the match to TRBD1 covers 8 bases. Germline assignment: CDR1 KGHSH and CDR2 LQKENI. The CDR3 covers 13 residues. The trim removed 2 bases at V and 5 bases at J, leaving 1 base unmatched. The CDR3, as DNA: TGTGCCAGCTCACCAAGACAGGGGGAGACCCAGTACTAC. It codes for CASSPRQGETQYY.

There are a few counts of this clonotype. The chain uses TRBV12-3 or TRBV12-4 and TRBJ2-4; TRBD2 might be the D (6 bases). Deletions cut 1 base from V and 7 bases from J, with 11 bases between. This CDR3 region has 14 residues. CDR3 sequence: CASSLGLDVNIQYF. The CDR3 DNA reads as TGTGCCAGCAGTTTAGGACTAGATGTGAACATTCAGTACTTC.

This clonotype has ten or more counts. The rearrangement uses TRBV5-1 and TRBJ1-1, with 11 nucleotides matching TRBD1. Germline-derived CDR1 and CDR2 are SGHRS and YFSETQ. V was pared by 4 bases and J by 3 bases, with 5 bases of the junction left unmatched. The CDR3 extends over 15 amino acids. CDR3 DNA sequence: TGCGCCAGCAGCCCGGGACAGGGGGATCACACTGAAGCTTTCTTT. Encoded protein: CASSPGQGDHTEAFF.

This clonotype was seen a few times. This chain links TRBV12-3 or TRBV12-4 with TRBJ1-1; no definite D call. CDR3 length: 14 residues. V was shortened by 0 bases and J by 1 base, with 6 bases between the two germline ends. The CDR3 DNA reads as TGTGCCAGCAGTTTAGCAGGGCCGAACACTGAAGCTTTCTTT. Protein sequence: CASSLAGPNTEAFF.

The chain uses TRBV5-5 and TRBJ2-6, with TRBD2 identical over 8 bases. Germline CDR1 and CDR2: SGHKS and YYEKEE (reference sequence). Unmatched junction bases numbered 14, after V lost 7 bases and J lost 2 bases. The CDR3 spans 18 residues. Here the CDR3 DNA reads TGTGCCAGCGGGATCACTAGCGGAGGACTGGCTGGGGCCAACGTCCTGACTTTC. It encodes CASGITSGGLAGANVLTF.

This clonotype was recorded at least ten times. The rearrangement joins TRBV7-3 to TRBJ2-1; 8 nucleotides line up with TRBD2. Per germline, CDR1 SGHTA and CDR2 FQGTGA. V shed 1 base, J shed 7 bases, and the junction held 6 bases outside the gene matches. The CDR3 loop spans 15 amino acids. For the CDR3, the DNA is TGTGCCAGCAGCTTAATAGCGGGGTTTGATAATGAGCAGTTCTTC. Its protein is CASSLIAGFDNEQFF.

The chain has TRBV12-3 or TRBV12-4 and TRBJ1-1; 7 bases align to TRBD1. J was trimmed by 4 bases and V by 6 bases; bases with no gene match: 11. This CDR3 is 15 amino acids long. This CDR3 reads CASRPTGDASTEAFF. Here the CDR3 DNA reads TGTGCCAGCAGGCCAACAGGGGATGCATCCACTGAAGCTTTCTTT.

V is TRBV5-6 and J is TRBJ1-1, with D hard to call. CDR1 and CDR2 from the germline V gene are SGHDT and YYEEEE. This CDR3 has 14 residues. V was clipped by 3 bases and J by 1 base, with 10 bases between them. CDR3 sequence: CASSSRHQNTEAFF. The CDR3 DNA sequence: TGTGCCAGCAGCTCTCGACACCAGAACACTGAAGCTTTCTTT.

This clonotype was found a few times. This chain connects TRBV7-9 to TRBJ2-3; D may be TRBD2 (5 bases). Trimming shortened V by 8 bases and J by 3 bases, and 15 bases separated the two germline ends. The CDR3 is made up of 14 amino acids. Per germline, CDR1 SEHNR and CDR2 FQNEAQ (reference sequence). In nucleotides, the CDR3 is TGTGCCAGCGCCCCGGAGAGGGCGACAGATACGCAGTATTTT. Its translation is CASAPERATDTQYF.

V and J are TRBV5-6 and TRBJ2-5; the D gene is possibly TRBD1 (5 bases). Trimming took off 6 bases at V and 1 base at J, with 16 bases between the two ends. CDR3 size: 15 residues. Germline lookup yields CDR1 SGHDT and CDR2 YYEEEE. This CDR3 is CASKGRGYFQETQYF. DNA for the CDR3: TGTGCCAGCAAAGGAAGGGGTTACTTCCAAGAGACCCAGTACTTC.

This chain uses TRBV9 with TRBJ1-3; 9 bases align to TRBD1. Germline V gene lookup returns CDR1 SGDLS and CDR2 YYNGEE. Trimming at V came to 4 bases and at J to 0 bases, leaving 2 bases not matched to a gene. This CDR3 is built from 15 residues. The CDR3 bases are TGTGCCAGCAGCACAGGGGGCAGCTCTGGAAACACCATATATTTT. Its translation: CASSTGGSSGNTIYF.